This T cell receptor beta chain was found in a study of blood T cells in healthy people across ages. The study's findings and limits: Unknown donor CMV status possibly confounded expanded clonotype changes. Leaving the PBMCs unsorted stopped any conclusive comparison of naive versus antigen-experienced cells.

As regards this clonotype: The target antigen is unknown.

Using a J-beta primer mix together with a sample-barcoded 5' primer, a second PCR was run for roughly 7 to 11 cycles. Every cDNA molecule bore a tag from a template-switch adaptor containing 12 random nucleotides. TCRdb independently ran MiXCR on the 5' RACE reads; one entry per CDR3 protein. The sample yields about 1.1 million distinct CDR3 sequences, more than 30% seen once. Germline CDR1 MNHNY, CDR2 SVGAGI (reference sequence). The length of the CDR3 is 12 residues. V lost 5 bases, J lost 8 bases, and 12 bases lay in between. Material: blood. The origin of this receptor is a man between 18 and 29 years old in good health. J is TRBJ1-2 and V is TRBV6-6; D may be TRBD1 (5 bases). The CDR3 loop is CASSDWDAGYTF. The CDR3 DNA reads as TGTGCCAGCAGTGACTGGGACGCCGGCTACACCTTC.